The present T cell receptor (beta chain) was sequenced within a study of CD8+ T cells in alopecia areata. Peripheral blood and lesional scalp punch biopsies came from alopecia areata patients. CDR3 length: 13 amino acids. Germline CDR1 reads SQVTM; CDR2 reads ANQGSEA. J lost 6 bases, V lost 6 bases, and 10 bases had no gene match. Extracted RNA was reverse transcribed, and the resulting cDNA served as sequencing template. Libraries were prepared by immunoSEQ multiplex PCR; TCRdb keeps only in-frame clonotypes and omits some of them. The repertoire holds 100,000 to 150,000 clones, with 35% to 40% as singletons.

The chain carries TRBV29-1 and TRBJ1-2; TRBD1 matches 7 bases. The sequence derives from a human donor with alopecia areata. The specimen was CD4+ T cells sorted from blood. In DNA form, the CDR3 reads TGCAGCGTCGACAGGGTCGAGGCAAATGGCTACACCTTC. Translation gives CSVDRVEANGYTF.